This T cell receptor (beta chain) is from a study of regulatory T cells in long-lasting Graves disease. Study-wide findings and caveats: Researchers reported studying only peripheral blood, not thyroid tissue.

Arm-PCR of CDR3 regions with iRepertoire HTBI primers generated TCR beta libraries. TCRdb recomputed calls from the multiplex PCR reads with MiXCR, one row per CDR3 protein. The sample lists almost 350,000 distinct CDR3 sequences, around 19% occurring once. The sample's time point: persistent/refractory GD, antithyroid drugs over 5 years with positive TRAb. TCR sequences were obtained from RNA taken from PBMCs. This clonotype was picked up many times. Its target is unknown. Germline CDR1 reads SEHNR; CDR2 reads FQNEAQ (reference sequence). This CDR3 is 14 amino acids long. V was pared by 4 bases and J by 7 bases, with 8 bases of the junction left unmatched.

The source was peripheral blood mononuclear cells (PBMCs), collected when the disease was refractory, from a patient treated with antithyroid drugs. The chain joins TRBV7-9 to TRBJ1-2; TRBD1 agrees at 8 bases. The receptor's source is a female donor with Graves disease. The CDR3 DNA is TGTGCCAGCAGCTCTACAGGGGGTTCGGTTGGCTACACCTTC. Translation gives CASSSTGGSVGYTF.